The subject of this entry is one T cell receptor beta chain. The antigen is undetermined. CDR3 length equals 12 residues. Germline CDR1 is ENHRY and CDR2 is SYGVKD. This sample stems from a study of cytomegalovirus exposure and HLA in healthy donors. Study-wide points: Accounts indicate the classifier identified cytomegalovirus status with strong specificity and sensitivity. Sequencing probably produced one cluster of sequence variants that were highly shared. Several of the most significant clusters appeared linked to common viral pathogens, based on a later analysis.

PCR amplification relied on 60 Vbeta primers (plus 13 Jbeta primers). Source study methods: Per a later analysis, the number of unique TCR beta chains was about 80 million, of which 9 million to 12 million were shared. Repertoires were generated with immunoSEQ multiplex PCR, while TCRdb's copy carries only in-frame clones and drops some. That table is the source of V, J and clone size, and D and trimming were worked out from the DNA. The top ten clones hold around 3.1% of a sample with under 200,000 clones, 60% to 85% of them seen once. This TCR was recovered from a woman aged 50 to 65 in good health and CMV-seropositive. Sample: PBMCs. The chain is built from TRBV10-3 and TRBJ1-4, with D perhaps TRBD1 (5 bases). The J call may be mistaken, given a closer DNA end match to TRBJ2-2. CDR3 region: CAISEKDRELFF. In DNA, the CDR3 is TGTGCCATCAGTGAAAAGGACAGGGAGCTGTTTTTT.